The 10 T cell receptor beta chains below were found in one sample sequenced in a study of OX40 agonist ivuxolimab in advanced cancers. Here immunoSEQ multiplex PCR was the method, and the copy in TCRdb shows in-frame clones only, minus some. This table holds roughly 46,000 clones, approximately 90% found once. Sequencing was performed on CD4+ or CD8+ T cells sorted from blood, taken in a trial of the OX40 agonist ivuxolimab. The receptors were gathered from an adult with an advanced solid tumor such as melanoma, head and neck, liver or kidney cancer.

The rearrangement joins TRBV9 to TRBJ2-7; tentatively, D is TRBD1 (6 bases). There are 14 residues in the CDR3. The V end lost 4 bases, the J end lost 0 bases, and 11 bases lay between the germline ends. Germline lookup yields CDR1 SGDLS and CDR2 YYNGEE. CDR3: CASSPRDTSYEQYF. The CDR3 DNA reads TGTGCCAGCAGCCCTCGGGACACCTCCTACGAGCAGTACTTC.

The V gene is TRBV10-1, the J gene TRBJ2-7, with 8 positions matching TRBD2. The J segment lost 0 bases and the V segment lost 1 base, leaving 5 bases of the junction unmatched. CDR1 and CDR2 from the germline V gene are WNHNN and SYGVQD (reference sequence). The CDR3 length is 16 residues. The CDR3 loop reads CASSEYLAGASYEQYF. The CDR3 DNA sequence: TGCGCCAGCAGTGAGTATCTAGCGGGCGCCTCCTACGAGCAGTACTTC.

This chain joins TRBV28 and TRBJ1-4; D is perhaps TRBD1 (5 bases). The V gene lost 5 bases and the J gene lost 0 bases, with 13 bases spanning the gap. Germline V gives CDR1 MDHEN, CDR2 SYDVKM. This CDR3 contains 16 residues. CDR3 in DNA: TGTGCCAGCAGTAGGGTTTTGGGGGCAACTAATGAAAAACTGTTTTTT. It yields the protein CASSRVLGATNEKLFF.

The chain links TRBV18 to TRBJ2-7, with a weak D call TRBD1 (6 bases). The CDR3 spans 16 residues. Germline CDR1 reads KGHSH; CDR2 reads LQKENI. Trimming took 6 bases from V and 2 from J, leaving 20 bases between them. The CDR3 nucleotides are TGTGCCAGCTCCTCCCAAGGGGGAGTGGGGGCCTACGAGCAGTACTTC. Translated, it gives CASSSQGGVGAYEQYF.

The chain recombines TRBV5-6 with TRBJ2-3; possibly TRBD2 for D (6 bases). The CDR3 loop spans 17 amino acids. V was clipped by 0 bases and J by 1 base, with 15 bases between them. Germline loops: CDR1 SGHDT, CDR2 YYEEEE. The CDR3 DNA reads as TGTGCCAGCAGCTTGGGGGTCCGGGGGATCGGCACAGATACGCAGTATTTT. It translates to CASSLGVRGIGTDTQYF.

The chain uses TRBV30 and TRBJ2-7; no definite D call. CDR1 is GTSNPN and CDR2 is SVGIG in the germline V gene (reference sequence). Trimming shortened V by 4 bases and J by 4 bases, and 17 bases separated the two germline ends. This CDR3 region has 14 residues. This CDR3 is CAWKDAAPRYEQYF. The CDR3 nucleotides are TGTGCCTGGAAAGATGCCGCCCCCAGGTACGAGCAGTACTTC.

The rearrangement uses TRBV7-3 and TRBJ2-1; the match to TRBD2 covers 8 bases. Germline CDR1 and CDR2: SGHTA and FQGTGA. V lost 4 bases to trimming and J lost 4 bases; unmatched junction nucleotides: 6. This CDR3 is built from 15 residues. CDR3 DNA sequence: TGTGCCAGCAGCTCGATCGGACTAGCTTACAATGAGCAGTTCTTC. This sequence encodes CASSSIGLAYNEQFF.

V is TRBV28 and J is TRBJ1-1; TRBD1 matches 7 bases. Germline lookup yields CDR1 MDHEN and CDR2 SYDVKM. The length of the CDR3 is 13 residues. J gave up 8 bases and V 3 bases, and 6 bases lay outside the gene matches. This chain's CDR3 is CASSFTGVWEAFF. CDR3 nucleotides: TGTGCCAGCAGTTTTACAGGGGTCTGGGAAGCTTTCTTT. Complete variable domain (other parts from reference TRBV28 and TRBJ1-1): DVKVTQSSRYLVKRTGEKVFLECVQDMDHENMFWYRQDPGLGLRLIYFSYDVKMKEKGDIPEGYSVSREKKERFSLILESASTNQTSMYLCASSFTGVWEAFFGQGTRLTVV.

The J gene is TRBJ2-7, the V gene TRBV11-2, with D perhaps matching TRBD1 or TRBD2 (7 bases each). The V and J ends lost 6 bases and 0 bases respectively, with 12 bases between them. The CDR3 is 14 amino acids. The germline gives CDR1 SGHAT, CDR2 FQNNGV. CDR3: CASSQGGGSYEQYF. Written as DNA, the CDR3 is TGTGCCAGCAGTCAGGGGGGGGGCTCCTACGAGCAGTACTTC.

This rearrangement joins TRBV6-6 to TRBJ2-7; D assignment may be TRBD1 or TRBD2 (5 bases each). The CDR3 loop spans 13 amino acids. V was trimmed by 7 bases and J by 0 bases, leaving 10 bases between them. Germline-derived CDR1 and CDR2 are MNHNY and SVGAGI (reference sequence). CDR3 sequence: CASTWDRSYEQYF. The CDR3 nucleotides are TGTGCCAGCACCTGGGACCGCTCCTACGAGCAGTACTTC.